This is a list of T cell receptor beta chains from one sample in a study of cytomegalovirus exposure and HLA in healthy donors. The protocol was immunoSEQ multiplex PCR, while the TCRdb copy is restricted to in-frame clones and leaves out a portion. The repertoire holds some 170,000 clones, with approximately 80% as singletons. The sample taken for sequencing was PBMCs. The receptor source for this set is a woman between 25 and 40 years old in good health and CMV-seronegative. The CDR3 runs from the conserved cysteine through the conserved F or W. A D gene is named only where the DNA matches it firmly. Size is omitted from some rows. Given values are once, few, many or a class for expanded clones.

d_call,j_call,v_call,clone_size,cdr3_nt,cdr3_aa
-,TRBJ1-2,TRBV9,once,TGTGCCAGCAGCCCTCGGGGACTGTCGGGGGGCTATTTAGGGGATGGCTACACCTTC,CASSPRGLSGGYLGDGYTF
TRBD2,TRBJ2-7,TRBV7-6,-,TGTGCCAGCAGCTCACCCCTTAGCGGGAGGGCCATCGACGAGCAGTACTTC,CASSSPLSGRAIDEQYF
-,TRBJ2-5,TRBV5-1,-,TGCGCCAGCAGCTTGGGGGGCTCCCAAGAGACCCAGTACTTC,CASSLGGSQETQYF
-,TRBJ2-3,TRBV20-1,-,TGCAGTGCAGCGGCTAGGGATACGCAGTATTTT,CSAAARDTQYF
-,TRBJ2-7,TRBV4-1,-,TGCGCCAGCAGCCAAGATCCGGGAGATACCTACGAGCAGTACTTC,CASSQDPGDTYEQYF
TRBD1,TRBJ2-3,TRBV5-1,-,TGCGCCAGCAGCTTGGAGGGGGCGCAAGATACGCAGTATTTT,CASSLEGAQDTQYF
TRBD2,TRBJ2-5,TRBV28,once,TGTGCCAGCAGCCGGGGGGGGGAGACCCAGTACTTC,CASSRGGETQYF
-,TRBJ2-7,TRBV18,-,TGTGCCAGCTCTCCCGGAAGGGGCTACGAGCAGTACTTC,CASSPGRGYEQYF
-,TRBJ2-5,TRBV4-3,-,TGCGCCAGCAGCCCGGGCGGGGCTGGCCAAGAGACCCAGTACTTC,CASSPGGAGQETQYF
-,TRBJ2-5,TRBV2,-,TGTGCCAGCAGTGGGACAGTCACAAAGAGAGAGACCCAGTACTTC,CASSGTVTKRETQYF
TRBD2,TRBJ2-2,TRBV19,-,TGTGCCAGTAGCACTAGCGGGAGGGCCCCCGGGGAGCTGTTTTTT,CASSTSGRAPGELFF
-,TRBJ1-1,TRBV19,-,TGTGCCAGTAGCTACAGCAGGGATTGGAGCACTGAAGCTTTCTTT,CASSYSRDWSTEAFF
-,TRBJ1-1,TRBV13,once,TGTGCCAGCAGCCCCTGGAACACTGAAGCTTTCTTT,CASSPWNTEAFF
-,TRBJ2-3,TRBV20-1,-,TGCAGTACTATCGTAGATACGCAGTATTTT,CSTIVDTQYF
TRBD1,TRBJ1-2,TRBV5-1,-,TGCGCCAGCAGCCTATTAGGGACAGGGGCATATGGCTACACCTTC,CASSLLGTGAYGYTF
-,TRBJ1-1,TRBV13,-,TGTGCCAGCAGCCCCTTAGCCGTCGGGTACACTGAAGCTTTCTTT,CASSPLAVGYTEAFF
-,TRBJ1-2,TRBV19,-,TGTGCCAGTAGTATGGGCCACAGGGAGAACTATGGCTACACCTTC,CASSMGHRENYGYTF
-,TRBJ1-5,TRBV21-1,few,TGTGCCAGCAGCAAAGCGCAGTTGGGGGCAAATCAGCCCCAGCATTTT,CASSKAQLGANQPQHF
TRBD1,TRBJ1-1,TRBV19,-,TGTGCCAGTAGTGCGATACAGGGGGGGAACACTGAAGCTTTCTTT,CASSAIQGGNTEAFF
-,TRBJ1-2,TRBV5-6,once,TGTGCCAGCAGCTTGGGTAGTGTCTATGGCTACACCTTC,CASSLGSVYGYTF
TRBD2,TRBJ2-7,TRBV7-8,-,TGTGCCAGCACTCTGGGACTAGCGGGAGAAGAGGTCCTGGGGTGGGAGCAGTACTTC,CASTLGLAGEEVLGWEQYF
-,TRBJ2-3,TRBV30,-,TGTGCCACCCAGCGGGCCTCTAGCACAGATACGCAGTATTTT,CATQRASSTDTQYF
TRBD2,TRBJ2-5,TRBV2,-,TGTGCCAGCAGTGGTCGGGGGGGCCCCCAAGAGACCCAGTACTTC,CASSGRGGPQETQYF
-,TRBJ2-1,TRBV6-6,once,TGTGCCAGCAGTTCCCAGGGGAGTGGGACCTACAATGAGCAGTTCTTC,CASSSQGSGTYNEQFF
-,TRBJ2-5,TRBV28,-,TGTGCCAGCAGTTACACAGGGCTACAGGGAGAAGAGACCCAGTACTTC,CASSYTGLQGEETQYF
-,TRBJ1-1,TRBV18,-,TGTGCCAGCTCACCAACCGCCGAAGGGGCCATGAACACTGAAGCTTTCTTT,CASSPTAEGAMNTEAFF
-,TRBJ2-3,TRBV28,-,TGTGCCAGCAGTTCCCCGTCCAGCACAGATACGCAGTATTTT,CASSSPSSTDTQYF
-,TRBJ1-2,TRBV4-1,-,TGCGCCAGCAGTGGGGCGGGAAACTATGGCTACACCTTC,CASSGAGNYGYTF
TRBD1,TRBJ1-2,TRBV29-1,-,TGCAGCGTTGAAGGGGGACAGCTTTATGGCTACACCTTC,CSVEGGQLYGYTF
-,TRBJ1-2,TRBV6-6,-,TGTGCCAGCAGTAGCGATACTACGGGGGGCTACACCTTC,CASSSDTTGGYTF
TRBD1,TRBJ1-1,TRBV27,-,TGTGCCAGCAGTTTAACGGGACAGATTGAAGCTTTCTTT,CASSLTGQIEAFF
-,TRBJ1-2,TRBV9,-,TGTGCCAGCAGCCCGGGGGACGGGGGCTATGGCTACACCTTC,CASSPGDGGYGYTF
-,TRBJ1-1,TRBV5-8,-,TGTGCCAGCAGCCGTTCGGGTTATGTACATCAACGACAAGCTTTCTTT,CASSRSGYVHQRQAFF
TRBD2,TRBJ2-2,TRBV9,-,TGTGCCAGCAGCGTAGGAGCGGGAGGGCCCAACACCGGGGAGCTGTTTTTT,CASSVGAGGPNTGELFF
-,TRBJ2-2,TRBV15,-,TGTGCCACCAGCAGAGATCTGGCTAGCAGGGGCGGGGAGCTGTTTTTT,CATSRDLASRGGELFF
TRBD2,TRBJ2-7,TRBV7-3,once,TGTGCCAGCAGCTTAATCGGTAGCGGGGACCTGACCTACGAGCAGTACTTC,CASSLIGSGDLTYEQYF
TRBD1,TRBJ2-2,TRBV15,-,TGTGCCACCAGCACCCTTAAAGGGACAGGTTTCACCGGGGAGCTGTTTTTT,CATSTLKGTGFTGELFF
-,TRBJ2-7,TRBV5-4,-,TGTGCCAGCAGCTTGACCAGGGGGGCCCTCTACGAGCAGTACTTC,CASSLTRGALYEQYF